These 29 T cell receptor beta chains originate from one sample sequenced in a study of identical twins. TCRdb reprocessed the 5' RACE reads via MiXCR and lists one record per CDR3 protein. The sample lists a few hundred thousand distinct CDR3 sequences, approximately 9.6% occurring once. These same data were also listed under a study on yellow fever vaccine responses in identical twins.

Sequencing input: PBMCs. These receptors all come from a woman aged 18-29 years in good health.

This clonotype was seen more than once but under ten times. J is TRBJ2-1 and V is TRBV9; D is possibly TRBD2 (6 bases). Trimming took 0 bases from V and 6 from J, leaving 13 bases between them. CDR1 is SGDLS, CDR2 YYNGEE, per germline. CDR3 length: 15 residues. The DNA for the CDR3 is TGTGCCAGCAGCGTAGCGGGGGACCTTCGCAATGAGCAGTTCTTC. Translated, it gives CASSVAGDLRNEQFF.

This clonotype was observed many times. In nucleotides, the CDR3 is TGCAGTGGGGTGGGATTTCCTAATGAGCAGTTCTTC. Protein: CSGVGFPNEQFF. The V gene is TRBV20-1, the J gene TRBJ2-1; no definite D call. This CDR3 contains 12 residues. Germline-derived CDR1 and CDR2 are DFQATT and SNEGSKA (reference sequence). Trimming shortened V by 7 bases and J by 7 bases, and 14 bases separated the two germline ends.

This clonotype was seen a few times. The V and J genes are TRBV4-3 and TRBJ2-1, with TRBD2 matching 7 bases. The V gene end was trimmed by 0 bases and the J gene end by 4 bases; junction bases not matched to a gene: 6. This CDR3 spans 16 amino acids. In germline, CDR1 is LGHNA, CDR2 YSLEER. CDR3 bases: TGCGCCAGCAGCCAAGATCGGGGGGAGGCTTACAATGAGCAGTTCTTC. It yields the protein CASSQDRGEAYNEQFF.

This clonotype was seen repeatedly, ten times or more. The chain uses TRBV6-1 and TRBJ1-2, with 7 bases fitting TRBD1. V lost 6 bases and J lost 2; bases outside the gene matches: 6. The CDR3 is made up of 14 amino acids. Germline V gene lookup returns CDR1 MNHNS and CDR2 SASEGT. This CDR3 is CASRRGQTNYGYTF. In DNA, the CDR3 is TGTGCCAGCAGGAGGGGACAGACCAACTATGGCTACACCTTC.

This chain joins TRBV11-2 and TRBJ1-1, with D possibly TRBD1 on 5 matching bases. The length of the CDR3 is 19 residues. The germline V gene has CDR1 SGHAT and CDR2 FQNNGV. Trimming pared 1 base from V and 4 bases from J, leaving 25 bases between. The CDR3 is CASSLGGFIGVWGTTEAFF. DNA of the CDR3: TGTGCCAGCAGCTTAGGCGGGTTTATAGGGGTCTGGGGAACCACTGAAGCTTTCTTT.

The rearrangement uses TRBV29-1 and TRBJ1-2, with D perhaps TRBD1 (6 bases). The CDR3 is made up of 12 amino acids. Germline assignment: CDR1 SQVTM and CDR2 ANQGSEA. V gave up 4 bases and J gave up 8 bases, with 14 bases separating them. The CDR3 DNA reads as TGCAGCGTTGTTGGGGGGGCGGTGGGCTACACCTTC. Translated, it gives CSVVGGAVGYTF.

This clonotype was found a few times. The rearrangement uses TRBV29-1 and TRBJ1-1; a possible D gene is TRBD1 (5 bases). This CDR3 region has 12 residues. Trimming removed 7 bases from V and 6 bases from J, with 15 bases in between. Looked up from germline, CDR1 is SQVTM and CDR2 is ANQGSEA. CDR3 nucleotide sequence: TGCAGCGCCGGGGGAGGGTCCGCTGAAGCTTTCTTT. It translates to CSAGGGSAEAFF.

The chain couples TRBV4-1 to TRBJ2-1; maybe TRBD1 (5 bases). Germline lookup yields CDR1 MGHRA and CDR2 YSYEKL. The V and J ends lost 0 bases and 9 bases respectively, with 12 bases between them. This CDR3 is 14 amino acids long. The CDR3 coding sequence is TGCGCCAGCAGCCAAGACAGGGCCCCCGGTGAGCAGTTCTTC. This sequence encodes CASSQDRAPGEQFF.

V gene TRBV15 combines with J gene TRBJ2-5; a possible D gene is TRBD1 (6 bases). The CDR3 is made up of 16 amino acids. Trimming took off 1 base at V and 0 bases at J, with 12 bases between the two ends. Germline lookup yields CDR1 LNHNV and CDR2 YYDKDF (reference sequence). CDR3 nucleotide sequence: TGTGCCACCAGCAGAGGAAGGGACACCTACCAAGAGACCCAGTACTTC. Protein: CATSRGRDTYQETQYF.

CDR3: CASSPPFGLADNNEQFF. The CDR3 DNA reads as TGTGCCAGCAGTCCGCCCTTTGGACTAGCAGATAACAATGAGCAGTTCTTC. The rearrangement uses TRBV12-3 or TRBV12-4 and TRBJ2-1; 8 bases match TRBD2. The CDR3 is made up of 17 amino acids. After removal of 5 bases from V and 5 bases from J, the junction contained 14 bases not matched to a gene.

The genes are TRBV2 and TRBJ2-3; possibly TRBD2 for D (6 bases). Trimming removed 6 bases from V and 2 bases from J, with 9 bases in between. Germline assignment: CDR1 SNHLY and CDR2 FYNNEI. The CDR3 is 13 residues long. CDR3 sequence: CASRRDFTDTQYF. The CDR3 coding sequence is TGTGCCAGCAGAAGGGACTTCACAGATACGCAGTATTTT. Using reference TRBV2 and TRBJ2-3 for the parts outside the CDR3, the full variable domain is EPEVTQTPSHQVTQMGQEVILRCVPISNHLYFYWYRQILGQKVEFLVSFYNNEISEKSEIFDDQFSVERPDGSNFTLKIRSTKLEDSAMYFCASRRDFTDTQYFGPGTRLTVL.

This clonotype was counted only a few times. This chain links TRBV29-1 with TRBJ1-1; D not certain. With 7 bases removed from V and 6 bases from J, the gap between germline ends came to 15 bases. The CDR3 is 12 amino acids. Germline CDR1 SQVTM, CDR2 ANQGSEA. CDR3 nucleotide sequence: TGCAGCGCCATCCACCCTACAGCTGAAGCTTTCTTT. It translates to CSAIHPTAEAFF.

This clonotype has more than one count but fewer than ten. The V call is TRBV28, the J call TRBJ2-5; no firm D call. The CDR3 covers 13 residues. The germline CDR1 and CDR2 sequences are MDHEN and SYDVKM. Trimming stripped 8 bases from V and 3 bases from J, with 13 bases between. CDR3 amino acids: CASEDRGKETQYF. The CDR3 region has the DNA TGTGCCAGCGAAGACCGCGGCAAAGAGACCCAGTACTTC.

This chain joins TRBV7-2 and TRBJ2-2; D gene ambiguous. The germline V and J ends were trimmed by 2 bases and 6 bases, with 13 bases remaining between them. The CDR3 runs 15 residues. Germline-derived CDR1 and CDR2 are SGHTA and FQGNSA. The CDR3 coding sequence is TGTGCCAGCAGCTTACTCTCCGTCGTAGCCGGGGAGCTGTTTTTT. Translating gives CASSLLSVVAGELFF.

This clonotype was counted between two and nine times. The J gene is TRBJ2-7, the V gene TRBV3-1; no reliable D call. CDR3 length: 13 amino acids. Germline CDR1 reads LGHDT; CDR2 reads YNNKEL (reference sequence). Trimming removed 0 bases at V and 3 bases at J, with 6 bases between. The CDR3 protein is CASSQDDDYEQYF. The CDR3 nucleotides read TGTGCCAGCAGCCAAGACGACGACTACGAGCAGTACTTC.

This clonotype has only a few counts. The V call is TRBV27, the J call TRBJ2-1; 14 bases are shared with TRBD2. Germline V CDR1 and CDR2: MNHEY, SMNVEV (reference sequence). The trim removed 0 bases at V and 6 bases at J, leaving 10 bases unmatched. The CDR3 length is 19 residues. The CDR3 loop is CASSLSGTSGGPGLNEQFF. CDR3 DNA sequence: TGTGCCAGCAGTTTATCGGGGACTAGCGGGGGCCCAGGGCTCAATGAGCAGTTCTTC.

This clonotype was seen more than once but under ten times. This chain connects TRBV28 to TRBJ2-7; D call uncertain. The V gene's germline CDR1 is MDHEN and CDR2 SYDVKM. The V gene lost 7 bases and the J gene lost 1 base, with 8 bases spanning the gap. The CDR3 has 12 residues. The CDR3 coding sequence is TGTGCCAGCACCCCGCAGTCCTACGAGCAGTACTTC. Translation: CASTPQSYEQYF.

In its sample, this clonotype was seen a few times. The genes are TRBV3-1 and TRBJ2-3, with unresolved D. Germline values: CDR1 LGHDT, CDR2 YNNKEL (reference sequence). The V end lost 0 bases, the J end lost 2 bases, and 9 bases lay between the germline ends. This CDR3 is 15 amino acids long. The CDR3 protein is CASSQDADSTDTQYF. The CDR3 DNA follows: TGTGCCAGCAGCCAAGATGCAGATTCCACAGATACGCAGTATTTT.

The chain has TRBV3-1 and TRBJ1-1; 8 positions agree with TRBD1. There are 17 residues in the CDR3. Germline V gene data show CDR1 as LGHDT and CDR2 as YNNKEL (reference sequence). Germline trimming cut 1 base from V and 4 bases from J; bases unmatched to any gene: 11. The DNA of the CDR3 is TGTGCCAGCAGCCAAGGGGAGACAGGGGAGAAAGGCACTGAAGCTTTCTTT. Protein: CASSQGETGEKGTEAFF.

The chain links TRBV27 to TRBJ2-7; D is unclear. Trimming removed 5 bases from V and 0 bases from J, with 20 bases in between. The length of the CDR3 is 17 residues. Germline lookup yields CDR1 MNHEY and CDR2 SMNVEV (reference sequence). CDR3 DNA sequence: TGTGCCAGCAGTCCCCTCCCGGGTAGGCTCGTCTCCTACGAGCAGTACTTC. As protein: CASSPLPGRLVSYEQYF.

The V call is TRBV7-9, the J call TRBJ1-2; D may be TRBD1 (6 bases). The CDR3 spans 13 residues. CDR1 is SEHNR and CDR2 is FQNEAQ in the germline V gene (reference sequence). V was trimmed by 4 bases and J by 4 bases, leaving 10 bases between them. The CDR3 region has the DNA TGTGCCAGCAGCTCTCCGGACAGCTATGGCTACACCTTC. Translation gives CASSSPDSYGYTF.

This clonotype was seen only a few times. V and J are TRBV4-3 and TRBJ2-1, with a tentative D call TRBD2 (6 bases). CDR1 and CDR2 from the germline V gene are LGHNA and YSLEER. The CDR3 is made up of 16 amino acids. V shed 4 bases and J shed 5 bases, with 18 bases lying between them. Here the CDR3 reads CASSPPGDAANNEQFF. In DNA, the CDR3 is TGCGCCAGCAGCCCGCCGGGGGACGCGGCGAACAATGAGCAGTTCTTC.

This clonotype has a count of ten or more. Here the CDR3 reads CASSQSGTGAYNEQFF. In nucleotides, the CDR3 is TGTGCCAGCAGTCAAAGTGGGACAGGGGCCTACAATGAGCAGTTCTTC. The chain couples TRBV6-2 or TRBV6-3 to TRBJ2-1, with TRBD1 identical over 10 bases. Germline-derived CDR1 and CDR2 are MNHEY and SVGEGT. The V segment lost 5 bases and the J segment 2 bases; nucleotides outside the gene matches: 6. The CDR3 extends over 16 amino acids.

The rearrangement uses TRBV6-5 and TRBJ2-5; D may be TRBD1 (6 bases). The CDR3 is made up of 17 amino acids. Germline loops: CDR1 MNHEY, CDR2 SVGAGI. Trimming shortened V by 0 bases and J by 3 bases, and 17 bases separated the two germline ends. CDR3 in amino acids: CASSYSTQGWEKETQYF. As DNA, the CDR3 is TGTGCCAGCAGTTACTCGACCCAGGGGTGGGAAAAAGAGACCCAGTACTTC.

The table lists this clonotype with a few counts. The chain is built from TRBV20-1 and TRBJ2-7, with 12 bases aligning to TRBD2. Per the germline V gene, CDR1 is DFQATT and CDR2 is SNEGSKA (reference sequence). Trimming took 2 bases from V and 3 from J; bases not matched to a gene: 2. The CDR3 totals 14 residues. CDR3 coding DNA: TGCAGTGCTAGACTAGCGGGGGGGCACTACGAGCAGTACTTC. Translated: CSARLAGGHYEQYF.

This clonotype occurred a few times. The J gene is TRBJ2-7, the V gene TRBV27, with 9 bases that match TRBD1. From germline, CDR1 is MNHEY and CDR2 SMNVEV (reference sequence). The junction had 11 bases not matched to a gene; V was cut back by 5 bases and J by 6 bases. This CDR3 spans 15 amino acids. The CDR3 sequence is CASSTYRGRLTEQYF. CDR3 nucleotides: TGTGCCAGCAGTACTTACAGGGGGCGCCTAACCGAGCAGTACTTC.

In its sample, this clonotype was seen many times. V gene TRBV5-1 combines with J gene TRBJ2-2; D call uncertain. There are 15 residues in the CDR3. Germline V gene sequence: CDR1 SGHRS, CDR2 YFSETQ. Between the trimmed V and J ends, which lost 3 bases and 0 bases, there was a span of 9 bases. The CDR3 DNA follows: TGCGCCAGCAGCTACCGGTCCGCGAACACCGGGGAGCTGTTTTTT. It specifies CASSYRSANTGELFF.

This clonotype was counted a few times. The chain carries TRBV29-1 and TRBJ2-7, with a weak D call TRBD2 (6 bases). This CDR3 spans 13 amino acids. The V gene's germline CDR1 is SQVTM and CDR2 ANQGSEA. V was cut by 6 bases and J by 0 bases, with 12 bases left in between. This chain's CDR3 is CSVRGRSSYEQYF. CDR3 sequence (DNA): TGCAGCGTGCGGGGACGGAGCTCCTACGAGCAGTACTTC.

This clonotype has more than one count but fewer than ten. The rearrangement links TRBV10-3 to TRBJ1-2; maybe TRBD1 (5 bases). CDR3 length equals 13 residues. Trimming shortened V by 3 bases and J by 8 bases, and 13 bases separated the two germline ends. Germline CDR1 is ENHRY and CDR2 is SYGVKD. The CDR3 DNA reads TGTGCCATCAGTGATATGGGACCTTGGGGCTACACCTTC. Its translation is CAISDMGPWGYTF.